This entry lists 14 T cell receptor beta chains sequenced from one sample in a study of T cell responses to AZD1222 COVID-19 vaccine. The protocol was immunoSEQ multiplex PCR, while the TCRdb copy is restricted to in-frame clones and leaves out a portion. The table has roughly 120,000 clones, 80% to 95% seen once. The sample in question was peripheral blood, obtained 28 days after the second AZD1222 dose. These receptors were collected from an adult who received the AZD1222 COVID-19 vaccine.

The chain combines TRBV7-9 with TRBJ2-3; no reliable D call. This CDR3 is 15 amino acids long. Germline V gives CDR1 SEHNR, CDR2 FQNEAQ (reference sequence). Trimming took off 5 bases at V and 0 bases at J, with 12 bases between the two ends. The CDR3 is CASSPALSSTDTQYF. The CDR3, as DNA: TGTGCCAGCAGCCCCGCTTTGTCTAGCACAGATACGCAGTATTTT. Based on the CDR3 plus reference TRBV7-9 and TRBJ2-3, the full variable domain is DTGVSQNPRHKITKRGQNVTFRCDPISEHNRLYWYRQTLGQGPEFLTYFQNEAQLEKSRLLSDRFSAERPKGSFSTLEIQRTEQGDSAMYLCASSPALSSTDTQYFGPGTRLTVL.

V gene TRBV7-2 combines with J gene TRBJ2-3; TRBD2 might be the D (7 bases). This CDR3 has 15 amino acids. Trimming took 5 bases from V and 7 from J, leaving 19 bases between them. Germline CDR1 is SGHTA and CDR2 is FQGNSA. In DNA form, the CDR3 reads TGTGCCAGCAGCGCCTCCGGGGGGCCCGCTTATACGCAGTATTTT. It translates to CASSASGGPAYTQYF.

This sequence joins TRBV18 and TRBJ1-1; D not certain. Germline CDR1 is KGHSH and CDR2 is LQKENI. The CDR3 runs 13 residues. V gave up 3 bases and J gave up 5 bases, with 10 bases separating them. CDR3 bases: TGTGCCAGCTCACCGGCCGGGAAAACTGAAGCTTTCTTT. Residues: CASSPAGKTEAFF.

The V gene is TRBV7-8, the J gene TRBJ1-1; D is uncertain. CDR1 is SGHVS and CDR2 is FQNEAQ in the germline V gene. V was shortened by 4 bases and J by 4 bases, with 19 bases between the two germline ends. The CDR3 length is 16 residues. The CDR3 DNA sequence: TGTGCCAGCAGCTCCCGTCCCAGTAGGGTAAGCACTGAAGCTTTCTTT. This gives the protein CASSSRPSRVSTEAFF.

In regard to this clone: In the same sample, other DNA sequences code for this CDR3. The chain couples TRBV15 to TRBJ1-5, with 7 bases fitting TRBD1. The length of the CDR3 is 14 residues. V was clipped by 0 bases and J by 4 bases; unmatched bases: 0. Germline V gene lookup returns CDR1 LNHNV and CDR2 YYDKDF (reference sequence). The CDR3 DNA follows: TGTGCCACCAGCAGAGAGGACAGGAATCAGCCCCAGCATTTT. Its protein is CATSREDRNQPQHF.

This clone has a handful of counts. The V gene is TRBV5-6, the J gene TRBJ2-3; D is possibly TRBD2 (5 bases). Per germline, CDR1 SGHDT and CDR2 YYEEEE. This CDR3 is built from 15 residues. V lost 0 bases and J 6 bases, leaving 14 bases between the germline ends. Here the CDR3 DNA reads TGTGCCAGCAGCTTGGGCCCAACGGGGAGCGATACGCAGTATTTT. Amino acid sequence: CASSLGPTGSDTQYF.

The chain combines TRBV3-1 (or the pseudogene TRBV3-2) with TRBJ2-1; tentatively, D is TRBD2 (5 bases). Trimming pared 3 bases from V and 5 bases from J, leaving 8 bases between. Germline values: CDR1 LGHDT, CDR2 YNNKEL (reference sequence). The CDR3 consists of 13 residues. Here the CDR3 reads CASSHGVDNEQFF. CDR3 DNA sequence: TGTGCCAGCAGCCACGGGGTAGACAATGAGCAGTTCTTC.

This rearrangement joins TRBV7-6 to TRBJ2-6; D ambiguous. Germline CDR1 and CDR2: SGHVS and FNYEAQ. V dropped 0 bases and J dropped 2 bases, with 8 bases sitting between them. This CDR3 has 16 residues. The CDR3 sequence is CASSLADRAGANVLTF. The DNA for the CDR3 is TGTGCCAGCAGCTTAGCGGATCGGGCTGGGGCCAACGTCCTGACTTTC.

The CDR3 sequence: CASSPGLAGPHTGELFF. The CDR3 DNA sequence: TGTGCCAGCTCACCGGGACTAGCGGGACCCCACACCGGGGAGCTGTTTTTT. This rearrangement joins TRBV18 to TRBJ2-2, with TRBD2 identical over 13 bases. Losses at the gene ends were 3 bases for V and 3 bases for J; bases not matched to a gene: 4. CDR1 KGHSH and CDR2 LQKENI come from the germline V gene. The CDR3 has 17 residues.

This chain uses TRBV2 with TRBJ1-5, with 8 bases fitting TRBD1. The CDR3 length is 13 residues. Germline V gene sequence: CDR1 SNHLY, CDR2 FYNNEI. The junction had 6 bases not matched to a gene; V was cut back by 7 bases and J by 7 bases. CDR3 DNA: TGTGCCAGCACTGGACAGGGAAGCCAGCCCCAGCATTTT. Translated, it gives CASTGQGSQPQHF.

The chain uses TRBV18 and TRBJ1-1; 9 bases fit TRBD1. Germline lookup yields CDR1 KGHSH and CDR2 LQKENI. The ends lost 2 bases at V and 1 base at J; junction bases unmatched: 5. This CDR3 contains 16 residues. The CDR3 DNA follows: TGTGCCAGCTCACCAAAGGGACAGGGTCCGAACACTGAAGCTTTCTTT. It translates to CASSPKGQGPNTEAFF.

The CDR3 DNA is TGCGCCAGCAGCGCGACAGGGAGCAATCAGCCCCAGCATTTT. Translation gives CASSATGSNQPQHF. The V call is TRBV10-1, the J call TRBJ1-5, with TRBD1 matching over 7 bases. The CDR3 loop spans 14 amino acids. The V segment lost 6 bases and the J segment 1 base; nucleotides outside the gene matches: 3. Germline CDR1 WNHNN, CDR2 SYGVQD (reference sequence).

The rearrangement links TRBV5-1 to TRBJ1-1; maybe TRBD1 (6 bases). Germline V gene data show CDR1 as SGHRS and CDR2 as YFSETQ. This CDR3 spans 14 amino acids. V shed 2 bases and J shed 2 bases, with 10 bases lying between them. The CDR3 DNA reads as TGCGCCAGCAGCTTTGGCAGGGGTAACACTGAAGCTTTCTTT. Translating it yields CASSFGRGNTEAFF. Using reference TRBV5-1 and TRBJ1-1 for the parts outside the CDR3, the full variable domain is KAGVTQTPRYLIKTRGQQVTLSCSPISGHRSVSWYQQTPGQGLQFLFEYFSETQRNKGNFPGRFSGRQFSNSRSEMNVSTLELGDSALYLCASSFGRGNTEAFFGQGTRLTVV.

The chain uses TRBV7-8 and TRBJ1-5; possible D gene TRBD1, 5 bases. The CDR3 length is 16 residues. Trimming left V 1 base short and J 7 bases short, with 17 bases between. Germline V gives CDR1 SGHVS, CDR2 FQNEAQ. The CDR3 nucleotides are TGTGCCAGCAGCTTAGTTCATAGGCAGGGTGGACAGCCCCAGCATTTT. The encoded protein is CASSLVHRQGGQPQHF. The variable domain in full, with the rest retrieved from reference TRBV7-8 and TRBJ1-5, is GAGVSQSPRYKVAKRGQDVALRCDPISGHVSLFWYQQALGQGPEFLTYFQNEAQLDKSGLPSDRFFAERPEGSVSTLKIQRTQQEDSAVYLCASSLVHRQGGQPQHFGDGTRLSIL.